This T cell receptor beta chain came from a study of blood T cell repertoires in COVID-19. About the study: Spain, Italy and the United States supplied samples that represented acute and convalescent COVID-19. The cDNA or gDNA used as material had been derived from T cells, B-cell-depleted T cells, or PBMCs.

Per the authors' pipeline: Nucleated cell number was recorded as an estimate derived from reference gene primer amplification. Only in-frame clones appear in the TCRdb table, and some are missing; sequencing was by immunoSEQ multiplex PCR. V and J calls and clone size are those listed in that table; D and trimming were worked out from the DNA. The sample holds a few hundred thousand clones; 82% are singletons and the top ten take roughly 3%. Germline-derived CDR1 and CDR2 are KGHSH and LQKENI. There are 16 residues in the CDR3. V was pared by 4 bases and J by 8 bases, with 18 bases between. Sequencing was carried out using peripheral blood. V is TRBV18 and J is TRBJ1-6; tentatively, D is TRBD1 (6 bases). This TCR came from a woman under 30 with acute or convalescent COVID-19. CDR3 DNA sequence: TGTGCCAGCTCACTTGCAACCGGGGGGCTGTATTCACCCCTCCACTTT. Protein sequence: CASSLATGGLYSPLHF.